The 31 T cell receptor beta chains given below trace back to one sample, sequenced in a study of T cells expressing NK-cell markers. TCRdb re-called the 5' RACE reads and shows each CDR3 protein once, DNA omitted. The sample has about 440,000 distinct CDR3 sequences. The specimen was blood T cells: a sorted CD56 or NKG2C T cell subset, CD4+ or CD8+ T cells, or bulk PBMC T cells (not recorded which). The receptors come from a woman between 18 and 70 years old in good health.

The CDR3: CASSSQTGAPFNYGYTF. V gene TRBV7-2 combines with J gene TRBJ1-2; the D gene TCRdb calls, TRBD1, cannot be checked with no DNA. The V gene's germline CDR1 is SGHTA and CDR2 FQGNSA. This CDR3 has 17 amino acids.

The chain employs TRBV7-3 and TRBJ1-1. The CDR3 runs 14 residues. CDR1 is SGHTA and CDR2 is FQGTGA in the germline V gene. The CDR3 here is CASSIDPGNTEAFF.

The V gene is TRBV29-1, the J gene TRBJ2-2; TCRdb returns TRBD2, unconfirmable since there is no DNA. Per the germline V gene, CDR1 is SQVTM and CDR2 is ANQGSEA. The CDR3 is made up of 14 amino acids. CDR3 sequence reads: CSTRASGNTGELFF.

This chain links TRBV30 with TRBJ2-7; TCRdb proposes TRBD1, but this gene call is untestable without DNA. The CDR3 has 12 residues. CDR1 and CDR2 from the germline V gene are GTSNPN and SVGIG (reference sequence). CDR3 sequence: CAWKGPTYEQYF.

The CDR3 region is CASFSDSGFGEQFF. The genes are TRBV27 and TRBJ2-1; TCRdb names TRBD2, which stays unverified in the absence of DNA. There are 14 residues in the CDR3. The germline V gene has CDR1 MNHEY and CDR2 SMNVEV (reference sequence).

The genes are TRBV6-2 or TRBV6-3 and TRBJ1-5; the D gene TCRdb calls, TRBD1, cannot be checked with no DNA. Germline V gene sequence: CDR1 MNHEY, CDR2 SVGEGT. This CDR3 has 18 amino acids. CDR3 residues: CASSYEGQGWIGNQPQHF.

The chain carries TRBV25-1 and TRBJ2-7; as DNA is missing, the TRBD2 call by TCRdb cannot be tested. In germline, CDR1 is MGHDK, CDR2 SYGVNS. The CDR3 length is 15 residues. The CDR3 reads CASSVGGSGSGRAYF.

The chain combines TRBV20-1 with TRBJ2-3; TCRdb's D call of TRBD1 is untestable without DNA. The length of the CDR3 is 14 residues. Germline CDR1 DFQATT, CDR2 SNEGSKA (reference sequence). CDR3 in amino acids: CSASGDRRKDTQYF.

This rearrangement joins TRBV3-1 to TRBJ2-1; TCRdb's D gene call, TRBD2, goes unchecked for lack of DNA. The CDR3 has 12 residues. CDR1 and CDR2 (germline): LGHDT, YNNKEL (reference sequence). The CDR3 reads CASSQSGDEQFF.

The V gene is TRBV12-3 or TRBV12-4, the J gene TRBJ1-1; the TCRdb call, TRBD1, lacks DNA for checking. The CDR3 runs 16 residues. CDR3 region: CASSFGAGPMNTEAFF.

The V call is TRBV12-3 or TRBV12-4, the J call TRBJ1-2; TCRdb's D gene call, TRBD1, goes unchecked for lack of DNA. The CDR3 contains 13 residues. CDR3 protein: CATQDSFNYGYTF.

The V gene is TRBV27, the J gene TRBJ2-2; TCRdb reports TRBD2, a call that lacks DNA to check it against. The CDR3 spans 15 residues. Germline loops: CDR1 MNHEY, CDR2 SMNVEV (reference sequence). CDR3 sequence reads: CASSNTRLNTGELFF.

This chain uses TRBV12-3 or TRBV12-4 with TRBJ2-5; as DNA is missing, the TRBD1 call by TCRdb cannot be tested. The CDR3 has 15 residues. The chain's CDR3 is CASSPPTGRPETQYF.

The chain's CDR3 is CSARLVPDNEQFF. The chain is built from TRBV20-1 and TRBJ2-1; the TRBD2 assignment by TCRdb is unverifiable without DNA. The CDR3 loop spans 13 amino acids. Germline V CDR1 and CDR2: DFQATT, SNEGSKA (reference sequence).

The chain couples TRBV12-3 or TRBV12-4 to TRBJ2-2. CDR3 length equals 15 residues. CDR3 region: CASRWGVRATGELFF.

The V and J genes are TRBV12-3 or TRBV12-4 and TRBJ1-1; TCRdb outputs TRBD1, but without DNA this stays unchecked. The CDR3 totals 11 residues. CDR3 region: CASSLDRGAFF.

The CDR3 loop reads CASSHQDRSSYNEQFF. V usage is TRBV23-1 and J usage is TRBJ2-1. Being an ORF, TRBV23-1 has a function that is uncertain. The CDR3 runs to 16 residues.

CDR3 protein: CATSDSGTEGADTQYF. V is TRBV24-1 and J is TRBJ2-3; absent DNA, TCRdb's TRBD1 call cannot be checked. CDR1 and CDR2 from the germline V gene are KGHDR and SFDVKD. The CDR3 loop spans 16 amino acids.

The V gene is TRBV20-1, the J gene TRBJ1-2. Germline CDR1 and CDR2: DFQATT and SNEGSKA (reference sequence). The CDR3 has 11 amino acids. The CDR3 reads CSARVGYGYTF.

The chain's CDR3 is CASSLSRGSQETQYF. The chain is built from TRBV7-3 and TRBJ2-5. The CDR3 consists of 15 residues. CDR1 is SGHTA and CDR2 is FQGTGA in the germline V gene.

J is TRBJ2-1 and V is TRBV7-8; TCRdb reports TRBD1, a call that lacks DNA to check it against. The germline gives CDR1 SGHVS, CDR2 FQNEAQ. This CDR3 comprises 15 residues. CDR3 region: CASSSDDSPQHEQFF.

The rearrangement joins TRBV15 to TRBJ2-7. Germline-derived CDR1 and CDR2 are LNHNV and YYDKDF (reference sequence). The CDR3 has 13 amino acids. The chain's CDR3 is CATSRGSDYEQYF. The variable domain in full, completed from reference TRBV15 and TRBJ2-7, reads DAMVIQNPRYQVTQFGKPVTLSCSQTLNHNVMYWYQQKSSQAPKLLFHYYDKDFNNEADTPDNFQSRRPNTSFCFLDIRSPGLGDTAMYLCATSRGSDYEQYFGPGTRLTVT.

The chain couples TRBV5-6 to TRBJ2-1; the D gene TCRdb calls, TRBD2, cannot be checked with no DNA. Germline values: CDR1 SGHDT, CDR2 YYEEEE. The CDR3 sequence is 15 residues long. The CDR3 here is CASSTDASGRMGQFF. Using reference TRBV5-6 and TRBJ2-1 for the parts outside the CDR3, the full variable domain is DAGVTQSPTHLIKTRGQQVTLRCSPKSGHDTVSWYQQALGQGPQFIFQYYEEEERQRGNFPDRFSGHQFPNYSSELNVNALLLGDSALYLCASSTDASGRMGQFFGPGTRLTVL.

The rearrangement uses TRBV20-1 and TRBJ2-1; TCRdb indicates TRBD1, and absent DNA this call remains unverified. Germline V CDR1 and CDR2: DFQATT, SNEGSKA (reference sequence). This CDR3 is built from 17 residues. CDR3 amino acids: CSASYEAGHPQYNEQFF.

The chain has TRBV18 and TRBJ2-3; TCRdb names TRBD2, which stays unverified in the absence of DNA. Germline V CDR1 and CDR2: KGHSH, LQKENI. CDR3 size: 14 residues. CDR3 sequence reads: CASSDSGSTDTQYF.

This chain joins TRBV7-9 and TRBJ2-3. This CDR3 has 15 amino acids. In germline, CDR1 is SEHNR, CDR2 FQNEAQ (reference sequence). The chain's CDR3 is CASSLVIPSTDTQYF.

The chain combines TRBV9 with TRBJ1-4. The CDR3 is 16 residues long. Per the germline V gene, CDR1 is SGDLS and CDR2 is YYNGEE. The CDR3 is CASSVSSTATNEKLFF.

The chain recombines TRBV7-9 with TRBJ1-5. Germline lookup yields CDR1 SEHNR and CDR2 FQNEAQ (reference sequence). The CDR3 runs 13 residues. The CDR3 here is CASTEGWGQPQHF.

The chain recombines TRBV7-3 with TRBJ1-1; TCRdb names TRBD1, which stays unverified in the absence of DNA. This CDR3 is 14 amino acids long. Germline values: CDR1 SGHTA, CDR2 FQGTGA. This CDR3 is CASSLGGTDPEAFF.

The chain has TRBV12-5 and TRBJ1-5. Germline V CDR1 and CDR2: LGHNT, FRNRAP. The CDR3 consists of 15 residues. The CDR3 reads CASALDSYSNQPQHF.

The genes are TRBV7-6 and TRBJ2-4. This CDR3 spans 17 amino acids. Germline values: CDR1 SGHVS, CDR2 FNYEAQ. The CDR3 sequence is CASSLAAGSTVKNIQYF.